The clone carrying this TCR beta chain appeared a single time. The data derive from a study of regulatory T cells in long-lasting Graves disease. Investigators prepared the TCR beta libraries by applying iRepertoire HTBI primers and Arm-PCR of CDR3 regions. TCRdb re-called the multiplex PCR reads through MiXCR, storing one row per CDR3 protein. The table lists roughly 450,000 distinct CDR3 sequences, 20% to 25% of them singletons. J gave up 0 bases and V 4 bases, and 14 bases lay outside the gene matches. CDR3 length: 20 amino acids. Looked up from germline, CDR1 is SGHAT and CDR2 is FQNNGV. Time point defined: persistent/refractory GD, antithyroid drugs over 5 years with positive TRAb. RNA extracted from PBMCs served as the sequencing template.

The source material was peripheral blood mononuclear cells (PBMCs), sampled when the disease was refractory, from a patient treated with antithyroid drugs. This chain joins TRBV11-2 and TRBJ2-6; TRBD1 matches at 8 bases. This receptor was identified in a female donor with Graves disease. CDR3 region: CASSSRNPGTGRSGANVLTF. The CDR3 DNA reads as TGTGCCAGCAGCTCAAGAAATCCCGGGACAGGCCGCTCTGGGGCCAACGTCCTGACTTTC.